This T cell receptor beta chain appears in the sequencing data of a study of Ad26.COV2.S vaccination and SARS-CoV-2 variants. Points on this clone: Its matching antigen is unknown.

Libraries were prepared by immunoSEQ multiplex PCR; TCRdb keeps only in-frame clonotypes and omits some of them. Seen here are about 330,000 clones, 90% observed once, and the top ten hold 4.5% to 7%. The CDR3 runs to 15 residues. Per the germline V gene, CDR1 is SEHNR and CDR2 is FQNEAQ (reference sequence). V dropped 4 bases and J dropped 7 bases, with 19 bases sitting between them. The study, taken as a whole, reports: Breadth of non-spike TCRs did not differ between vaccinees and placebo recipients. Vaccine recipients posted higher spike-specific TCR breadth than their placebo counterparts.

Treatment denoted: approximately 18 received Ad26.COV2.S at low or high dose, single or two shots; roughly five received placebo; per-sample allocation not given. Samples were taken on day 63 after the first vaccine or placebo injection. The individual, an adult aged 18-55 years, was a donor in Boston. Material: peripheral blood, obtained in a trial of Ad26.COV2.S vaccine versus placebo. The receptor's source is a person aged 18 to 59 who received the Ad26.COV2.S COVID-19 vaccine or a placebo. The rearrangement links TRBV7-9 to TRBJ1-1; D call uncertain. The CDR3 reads CASSSLSDPKGEAFF. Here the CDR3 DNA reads TGTGCCAGCAGCTCCCTATCGGACCCGAAGGGTGAAGCTTTCTTT. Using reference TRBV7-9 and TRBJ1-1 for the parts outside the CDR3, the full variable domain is DTGVSQNPRHKITKRGQNVTFRCDPISEHNRLYWYRQTLGQGPEFLTYFQNEAQLEKSRLLSDRFSAERPKGSFSTLEIQRTEQGDSAMYLCASSSLSDPKGEAFFGQGTRLTVV.